This T cell receptor (beta chain) was sequenced for a study of CD8 T cells in ankylosing spondylitis. Regarding the study as a whole: In ankylosing spondylitis patients, matched synovial fluid reportedly showed significant enrichment of disease-linked clones. Ankylosing spondylitis blood appeared to be characterized by a TCR beta motif of eight highly homologous variants. Disease-linked clones bore a CD8+ phenotype, appearing relatively rarely in peripheral blood.

The CDR3 loop spans 15 amino acids. V gave up 5 bases and J gave up 0 bases, with 14 bases separating them. Quantitative barcoded 5'-RACE was used to prepare TCR beta libraries. One entry per CDR3 protein, called by TCRdb with MiXCR from the 5' RACE reads. The sample has under 250,000 distinct CDR3 sequences, under 12% seen once. Note on this clonotype: Its antigen is undetermined.

This clonotype originated in a male donor with ankylosing spondylitis or in good health (not recorded which). The chain recombines TRBV12-3 or TRBV12-4 with TRBJ2-7; no reliable D call. Sequences were obtained from blood, either unsorted or a sorted T cell fraction (not recorded which). The CDR3 DNA follows: TGTGCCAGCAGTCCCCAACCGGGCAGCTCCTACGAGCAGTACTTC. The encoded protein is CASSPQPGSSYEQYF.